A single sample is the source of the 11 T cell receptor beta chains below, sequenced in a study of blood T cells in healthy people across ages (dated by TCRdb to the mid-2010s). The protocol used for the library was 5' RACE. The sample was run on an Illumina HiSeq 2500. A second roughly 6 to 11 cycle PCR used a sample-barcoded 5' primer and a J-beta primer mix. TCRdb reanalyzed the raw reads on its own, using fastp at Q25 for trimming and MiXCR for clone calling, and kept in-frame beta chains. Every CDR3 protein is listed once, alongside the most common genes and DNA of its rows. The sample data list some 900,000 distinct CDR3 sequences, and about 48% of these were observed just once. Together, the top ten hold about an eighth of the sample. What was sequenced was blood. The receptors come from a man in his thirties or forties in good health.

This clonotype was found a few times. The chain combines TRBV9 with TRBJ2-7; 9 nucleotides line up with TRBD1. CDR1 SGDLS and CDR2 YYNGEE come from the germline V gene. The CDR3 loop spans 15 amino acids. V gave up 2 bases and J gave up 6 bases; unmatched junction bases: 9. The CDR3: CASSVGTGSFSEQYF. For the CDR3, the DNA is TGTGCCAGCAGCGTTGGGACAGGGAGTTTCAGCGAGCAGTACTTC.

V usage is TRBV7-8 and J usage is TRBJ1-6; possible D gene TRBD1, 6 bases. CDR3 length: 16 amino acids. Germline values: CDR1 SGHVS, CDR2 FQNEAQ. V lost 5 bases and J 4 bases, leaving 15 bases between the germline ends. The CDR3 nucleotides read TGTGCCAGCAGCACCGAGGGGGGCATTTATAATTCACCCCTCCACTTT. As protein: CASSTEGGIYNSPLHF.

The chain couples TRBV29-1 to TRBJ2-4, with 11 nucleotides matching TRBD2. The J call is in doubt because the DNA end fits TRBJ2-7 better. This CDR3 region has 13 residues. The germline CDR1 and CDR2 sequences are SQVTM and ANQGSEA. CDR3 loop: CSVAGTSGAEQYF. For the CDR3, the DNA is TGCAGCGTTGCCGGGACTAGCGGTGCCGAGCAGTACTTC.

CDR3 sequence (DNA): TGTGCCAGCAGCTCGTCTGAGGAGACCCAGTACTTC. Translating gives CASSSSEETQYF. The rearrangement joins TRBV6-2 or TRBV6-3 to TRBJ2-5; D remains ambiguous. Germline CDR1 and CDR2: MNHEY and SVGEGT. Deletions cut 6 bases from V and 5 bases from J, with 10 bases between. The CDR3 is 12 residues long.

The rearrangement uses TRBV19 and TRBJ2-1; the match to TRBD2 covers 7 bases. The trim removed 8 bases at V and 6 bases at J, leaving 7 bases unmatched. From germline, CDR1 is LNHDA and CDR2 SQIVND (reference sequence). The CDR3 is made up of 13 amino acids. The CDR3 sequence: CASGREDPNEQFF. The CDR3 bases are TGTGCCAGTGGGAGGGAGGACCCCAATGAGCAGTTCTTC.

The chain carries TRBV9 and TRBJ2-3; TRBD1 aligns across 8 bases. Trimming cost V 0 bases and J 7 bases; bases outside gene matches: 4. This CDR3 comprises 14 residues. The V gene's germline CDR1 is SGDLS and CDR2 YYNGEE. In DNA form, the CDR3 reads TGTGCCAGCAGCGTAGGGCAGGGGGCACATACGCAGTATTTT. Its protein is CASSVGQGAHTQYF.

This clonotype was seen a handful of times. The chain is built from TRBV7-2 and TRBJ2-5, with 7 bases identical to TRBD1. The J call may be incorrect, as the DNA end agrees better with TRBJ2-7. This CDR3 region has 14 residues. Germline V gene lookup returns CDR1 SGHTA and CDR2 FQGNSA. As DNA, the CDR3 is TGTGCCAGCAGCACCAGGGGGATGGCCTACGAGCAGTACTTC. Encoded protein: CASSTRGMAYEQYF.

The gene calls are TRBV2 and TRBJ2-3; D remains ambiguous. The V end was cut by 0 bases, the J end by 5 bases, with 6 bases between. The length of the CDR3 is 13 residues. Looked up from germline, CDR1 is SNHLY and CDR2 is FYNNEI. The CDR3 protein is CASSEAPRDTQYF. CDR3 in DNA: TGTGCCAGCAGTGAAGCGCCGAGAGATACGCAGTATTTT.

The chain is built from TRBV20-1 and TRBJ2-5; TRBD2 matches 13 bases. Germline-derived CDR1 and CDR2 are DFQATT and SNEGSKA (reference sequence). CDR3 length: 16 residues. V dropped 1 base and J dropped 5; count of bases not matched to a gene: 7. CDR3 DNA: TGCAGTGCTAGAGGACTAGCGGGGGGCCGGGGGGAGACCCAGTACTTC. This sequence encodes CSARGLAGGRGETQYF.

The chain couples TRBV9 to TRBJ2-1, with 13 positions matching TRBD2. The trim removed 2 bases at V and 4 bases at J, leaving 3 bases unmatched. CDR3 length: 16 residues. Germline-derived CDR1 and CDR2 are SGDLS and YYNGEE. CDR3 sequence reads: CASSVGTSGAYNEQFF. CDR3 coding DNA: TGTGCCAGCAGCGTCGGGACTAGCGGGGCTTACAATGAGCAGTTCTTC.

J is TRBJ2-7 and V is TRBV6-5; D is unresolved. The V gene's germline CDR1 is MNHEY and CDR2 SVGAGI. The CDR3 loop spans 15 amino acids. The V gene lost 0 bases and the J gene lost 1 base, with 10 bases spanning the gap. The CDR3 spells CASSYSKWGSYEQYF. Written as DNA, the CDR3 is TGTGCCAGCAGTTACTCGAAGTGGGGTTCCTACGAGCAGTACTTC.